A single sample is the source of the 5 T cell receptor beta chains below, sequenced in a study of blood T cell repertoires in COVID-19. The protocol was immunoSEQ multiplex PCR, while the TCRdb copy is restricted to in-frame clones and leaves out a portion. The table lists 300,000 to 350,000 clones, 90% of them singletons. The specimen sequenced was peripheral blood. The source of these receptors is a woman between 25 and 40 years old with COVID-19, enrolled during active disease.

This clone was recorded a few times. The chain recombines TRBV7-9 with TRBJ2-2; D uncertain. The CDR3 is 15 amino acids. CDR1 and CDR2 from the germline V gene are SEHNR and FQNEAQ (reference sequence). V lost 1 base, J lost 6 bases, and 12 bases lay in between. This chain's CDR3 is CASSLGAGSAGELFF. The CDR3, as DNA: TGTGCCAGCAGCTTAGGTGCAGGTTCAGCCGGGGAGCTGTTTTTT.

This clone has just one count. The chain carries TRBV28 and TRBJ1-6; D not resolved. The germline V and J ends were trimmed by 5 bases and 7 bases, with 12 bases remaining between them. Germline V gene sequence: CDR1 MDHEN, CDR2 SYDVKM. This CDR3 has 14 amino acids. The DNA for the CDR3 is TGTGCCAGCAGTGGTGGGAGTAGGAATTCACCCCTCCACTTT. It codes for CASSGGSRNSPLHF. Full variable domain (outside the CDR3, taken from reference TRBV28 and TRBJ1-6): DVKVTQSSRYLVKRTGEKVFLECVQDMDHENMFWYRQDPGLGLRLIYFSYDVKMKEKGDIPEGYSVSREKKERFSLILESASTNQTSMYLCASSGGSRNSPLHFGNGTRLTVT.

CDR3 loop: CASSPGQGLGVLTF. As DNA, the CDR3 is TGTGCCAGCAGTCCGGGACAGGGGCTAGGCGTCCTGACTTTC. The rearrangement joins TRBV28 to TRBJ2-6, with 10 bases fitting TRBD1. The CDR3 extends over 14 amino acids. CDR1 MDHEN and CDR2 SYDVKM come from the germline V gene. After removal of 5 bases from V and 12 bases from J, the junction contained 7 bases not matched to a gene.

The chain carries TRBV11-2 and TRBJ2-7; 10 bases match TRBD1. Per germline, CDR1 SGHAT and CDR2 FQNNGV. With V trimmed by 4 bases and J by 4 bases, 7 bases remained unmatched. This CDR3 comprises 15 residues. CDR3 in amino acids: CASSSRDRGIYEQYF. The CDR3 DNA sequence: TGTGCCAGCAGCTCCCGGGACAGGGGAATTTACGAGCAGTACTTC.

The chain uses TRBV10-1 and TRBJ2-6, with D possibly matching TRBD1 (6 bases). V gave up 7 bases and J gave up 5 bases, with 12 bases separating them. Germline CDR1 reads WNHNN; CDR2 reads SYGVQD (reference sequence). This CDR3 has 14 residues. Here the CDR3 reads CASNRAIWANVLTF. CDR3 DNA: TGCGCCAGCAACAGGGCGATTTGGGCCAACGTCCTGACTTTC.